One sample yielded the 3 T cell receptor beta chains listed below, sequenced in a study of T cell responses to AZD1222 COVID-19 vaccine. The repertoire was sequenced with immunoSEQ multiplex PCR; TCRdb's copy has only in-frame clones and lacks some. The data show about 110,000 clones, about 90% seen once. This specimen consisted of peripheral blood, obtained 28 days after the second AZD1222 dose. The source is an adult who received the AZD1222 COVID-19 vaccine.

CDR3 DNA sequence: TGTGCCAGCAGTAGCGGGAGGGTAGCCTACAATGAGCAGTTCTTC. This sequence encodes CASSSGRVAYNEQFF. V usage is TRBV27 and J usage is TRBJ2-1; 10 bases line up with TRBD2. Germline-derived CDR1 and CDR2 are MNHEY and SMNVEV (reference sequence). The ends lost 5 bases at V and 2 bases at J; junction bases unmatched: 3. This CDR3 is 15 amino acids long.

The gene calls are TRBV16 and TRBJ1-1, with D perhaps TRBD1 (6 bases). The V gene's germline CDR1 is KGHSY and CDR2 FQNENV. The germline V and J ends were trimmed by 4 bases and 5 bases, with 17 bases remaining between them. The CDR3 totals 15 residues. CDR3 in DNA: TGTGCCAGCAGCCCCCAGCTGGGGGCAGGTACTGAAGCTTTCTTT. Amino acid sequence: CASSPQLGAGTEAFF.

This clone has a handful of counts. The CDR3 here is CASSFIGAYGYTF. CDR3 coding DNA: TGTGCCAGCAGTTTTATCGGGGCCTATGGCTACACCTTC. This chain links TRBV27 with TRBJ1-2, with D tentatively TRBD1 (5 bases). Trimming removed 3 bases at V and 4 bases at J, with 9 bases between. Germline V gene data show CDR1 as MNHEY and CDR2 as SMNVEV (reference sequence). There are 13 residues in the CDR3.